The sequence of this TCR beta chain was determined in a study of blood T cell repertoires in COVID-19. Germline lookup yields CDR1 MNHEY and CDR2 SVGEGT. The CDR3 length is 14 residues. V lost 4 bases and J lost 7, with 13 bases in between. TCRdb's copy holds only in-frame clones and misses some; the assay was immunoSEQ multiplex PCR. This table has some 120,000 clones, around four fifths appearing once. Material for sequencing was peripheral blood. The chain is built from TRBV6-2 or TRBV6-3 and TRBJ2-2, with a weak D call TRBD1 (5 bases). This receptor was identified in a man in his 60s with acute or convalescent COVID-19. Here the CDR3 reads CASSWRQLLGELFF. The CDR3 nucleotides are TGTGCCAGCAGTTGGAGACAGCTTCTCGGGGAGCTGTTTTTT.